The source of this T cell receptor (beta chain) is a study of blood T cell repertoires in COVID-19. Seattle researchers signed up patients amid active infection and tracked them longitudinally. Authors' analysis steps: Reference gene primer amplification gave estimated nucleated cell counts. Some clones are missing from TCRdb's copy, which holds only in-frame ones; the method was immunoSEQ multiplex PCR. V and J calls and clone size are as listed in that table; D and trimming were resolved from the DNA. The sample lists about 300,000 clones, approximately 92% occurring once. Germline V lookup: CDR1 MGHDK, CDR2 SYGVNS. The CDR3 spans 16 residues. V was pared by 1 base and J by 3 bases, with 3 bases of the junction left unmatched.

This chain links TRBV25-1 with TRBJ1-2; TRBD1 aligns across 12 bases. The source is a woman in her twenties or thirties with COVID-19, enrolled during active disease. What was sequenced was peripheral blood. The CDR3 region is CASSELGTGGDYGYTF. CDR3 DNA sequence: TGTGCCAGCAGTGAATTGGGGACAGGGGGCGACTATGGCTACACCTTC.